These 27 T cell receptor beta chains came from one sample sequenced in a study of blood T cell repertoires in COVID-19. Repertoires were generated with immunoSEQ multiplex PCR, while TCRdb's copy carries only in-frame clones and drops some. The profile shows approximately 170,000 clones, around 83% of them singletons. Sequenced input: PBMCs or T cells enriched from blood (not recorded which). These receptors all stem from a woman aged 45-65 years in a cohort exposed to, infected with or recovered from COVID-19 (not recorded which).

The chain employs TRBV7-3 and TRBJ1-1, with D maybe TRBD1 (6 bases). CDR3 length equals 15 residues. With 1 base removed from V and 8 bases from J, the gap between germline ends came to 17 bases. CDR1 and CDR2 (germline): SGHTA, FQGTGA. The CDR3 coding sequence is TGTGCCAGCAGCTTAAGCCGTTTACTGGACAGAGAAGCTTTCTTT. It encodes CASSLSRLLDREAFF.

The V and J genes are TRBV7-2 and TRBJ2-1; 8 nucleotides match TRBD1. V trimming: 6 bases; J trimming: 3 bases; junction bases outside the gene matches: 7. The length of the CDR3 is 15 residues. CDR1 SGHTA and CDR2 FQGNSA come from the germline V gene. This chain's CDR3 is CASRRTGMVYNEQFF. The CDR3 DNA follows: TGTGCCAGCAGGCGGACAGGGATGGTCTACAATGAGCAGTTCTTC.

As DNA, the CDR3 is TGTGCCAGTAGTATGGGAGACAATGAAGGTTCACCCCTCCACTTT. Amino acid sequence: CASSMGDNEGSPLHF. The rearrangement links TRBV19 to TRBJ1-6; D not certain. Per germline, CDR1 LNHDA and CDR2 SQIVND (reference sequence). Between the trimmed V and J ends, which lost 3 bases and 9 bases, there was a span of 15 bases. The CDR3 runs 15 residues.

This clone has only a few counts. The CDR3 region is CASSLDVQALSSGNTIYF. CDR3 in DNA: TGTGCCAGCAGCTTGGACGTACAGGCCCTGAGCTCTGGAAACACCATATATTTT. V is TRBV5-5 and J is TRBJ1-3, with D perhaps matching TRBD1 (5 bases). Germline-derived CDR1 and CDR2 are SGHKS and YYEKEE (reference sequence). V was shortened by 0 bases and J by 0 bases, with 16 bases between the two germline ends. The CDR3 is made up of 18 amino acids.

The rearrangement uses TRBV10-3 and TRBJ2-2; TRBD1 matches at 9 bases. Germline loops: CDR1 ENHRY, CDR2 SYGVKD. The CDR3 contains 20 residues. V lost 3 bases, J lost 0 bases, and 14 bases stayed unmatched. The CDR3 protein is CAISDFTGGGFFANTGELFF. In nucleotides, the CDR3 is TGTGCCATCAGTGATTTCACAGGGGGCGGCTTTTTCGCGAACACCGGGGAGCTGTTTTTT.

The V call is TRBV19, the J call TRBJ2-5, with 7 positions matching TRBD2. Germline V gene sequence: CDR1 LNHDA, CDR2 SQIVND (reference sequence). This CDR3 has 12 amino acids. V lost 3 bases to trimming and J lost 5 bases; unmatched junction nucleotides: 0. CDR3 loop: CASSMGGETQYF. Written as DNA, the CDR3 is TGTGCCAGTAGTATGGGGGGGGAGACCCAGTACTTC. Full variable domain (missing parts from reference TRBV19 and TRBJ2-5): DGGITQSPKYLFRKEGQNVTLSCEQNLNHDAMYWYRQDPGQGLRLIYYSQIVNDFQKGDIAEGYSVSREKKESFPLTVTSAQKNPTAFYLCASSMGGETQYFGPGTRLLVL.

The rearrangement links TRBV5-4 to TRBJ1-2; TRBD1 aligns across 8 bases. The CDR3 is 14 amino acids. Trimming at V came to 4 bases and at J to 3 bases, leaving 5 bases not matched to a gene. Germline loops: CDR1 SGHNT, CDR2 YYREEE (reference sequence). Here the CDR3 reads CASSQPTGDYGYTF. The CDR3, as DNA: TGTGCCAGCAGCCAACCGACAGGGGACTATGGCTACACCTTC.

V usage is TRBV24-1 and J usage is TRBJ2-2; maybe TRBD2 (5 bases). CDR1 and CDR2 (germline): KGHDR, SFDVKD. Trimming took off 3 bases at V and 3 bases at J, with 13 bases between the two ends. CDR3 length: 16 residues. CDR3 sequence: CATSDPPGRDTGELFF. The DNA for the CDR3 is TGTGCCACCAGTGATCCGCCGGGAAGGGACACCGGGGAGCTGTTTTTT.

The chain joins TRBV19 to TRBJ2-2; D is uncertain. CDR3 length: 13 residues. V gave up 4 bases and J gave up 5 bases, with 8 bases separating them. Per germline, CDR1 LNHDA and CDR2 SQIVND (reference sequence). The CDR3: CASSRSKTGELFF. The CDR3 region has the DNA TGTGCCAGTAGTAGATCTAAAACCGGGGAGCTGTTTTTT.

This clone showed up just once. The chain employs TRBV4-2 and TRBJ1-1, with TRBD1 matching over 10 bases. The CDR3 consists of 21 residues. Germline CDR1 is LGHNA and CDR2 is YNFKEQ. The ends lost 0 bases at V and 3 bases at J; junction bases unmatched: 19. CDR3 nucleotide sequence: TGTGCCAGCAGCCAAGAAAAGCGGGACAGGGGCGTTTTGGGGAAAGACACTGAAGCTTTCTTT. It is translated as CASSQEKRDRGVLGKDTEAFF.

This clone appeared once. The chain has TRBV4-2 and TRBJ1-5; D might be TRBD1 (5 bases). Germline CDR1 LGHNA, CDR2 YNFKEQ. The CDR3 sequence is 17 residues long. Deletions cut 4 bases from V and 0 bases from J, with 16 bases between. CDR3 coding DNA: TGTGCCAGCAGCCCTGTAAGGGGCGTCAATAGCAATCAGCCCCAGCATTTT. This encodes CASSPVRGVNSNQPQHF.

V usage is TRBV7-2 and J usage is TRBJ2-7, with 9 bases matching TRBD1. CDR3 length equals 15 residues. Germline V gene data show CDR1 as SGHTA and CDR2 as FQGNSA. The V and J ends lost 6 bases and 5 bases, in that order; junction bases with no gene match: 11. The CDR3 region is CASSRTGTGLNEQYF. CDR3 bases: TGTGCCAGCAGTAGGACCGGGACAGGGTTGAACGAGCAGTACTTC.

A few counts support this clone. The rearrangement joins TRBV11-1 to TRBJ2-7; D ambiguous. Trimming removed 8 bases at V and 9 bases at J, with 14 bases between. There are 11 residues in the CDR3. Germline V gives CDR1 SGHAT, CDR2 FQDESV (reference sequence). As DNA, the CDR3 is TGTGCCAGCCCCGGGTTCTCCGGGCAGTACTTC. This translates into CASPGFSGQYF.

This rearrangement joins TRBV7-9 to TRBJ1-1; D gene unclear. The CDR3 covers 14 residues. V lost 5 bases and J lost 0, with 10 bases in between. Germline assignment: CDR1 SEHNR and CDR2 FQNEAQ (reference sequence). CDR3 loop: CASSPARMNTEAFF. The CDR3 DNA sequence: TGTGCCAGCAGCCCCGCCAGGATGAACACTGAAGCTTTCTTT.

This clone was seen repeatedly, ten times or more. The J gene is TRBJ2-7, the V gene TRBV12-2; TRBD1, the table's D call, was not compared with the DNA. TRBV12-2 is a pseudogene. The CDR3 length is 12 residues. CDR3 nucleotide sequence: TGTGCAAGTCGCTTCTGTAGGGGCGAGCAGTACTTC. This encodes CASRFCRGEQYF.

This CDR3 is CASSFAGDSYEQYF. In DNA form, the CDR3 reads TGTGCCAGCAGCTTCGCAGGGGATTCATACGAGCAGTACTTC. This rearrangement joins TRBV5-4 to TRBJ2-7; TRBD1 might be the D (6 bases). Per germline, CDR1 SGHNT and CDR2 YYREEE (reference sequence). The CDR3 extends over 14 amino acids. The V and J ends lost 2 bases and 4 bases respectively, with 13 bases between them.

The rearrangement joins TRBV6-6 to TRBJ2-7, with 8 nucleotides matching TRBD1. Trimming at V came to 6 bases and at J to 4 bases, leaving 5 bases not matched to a gene. The CDR3 runs 13 residues. From germline, CDR1 is MNHNY and CDR2 SVGAGI (reference sequence). The CDR3 region is CASRGQVGYEQYF. The CDR3 nucleotides read TGTGCCAGCAGGGGACAGGTCGGATACGAGCAGTACTTC.

The V gene is TRBV28, the J gene TRBJ2-1, with D possibly TRBD1 on 6 matching bases. Germline V gene sequence: CDR1 MDHEN, CDR2 SYDVKM. There are 15 residues in the CDR3. Trimming took 2 bases from V and 7 from J, leaving 15 bases between them. The CDR3 DNA sequence: TGTGCCAGCAGTTTAGTAACGACAGGTTTGAATGAGCAGTTCTTC. It translates to CASSLVTTGLNEQFF.

The genes are TRBV6-4 and TRBJ2-7; TRBD2 agrees at 8 bases. After removal of 4 bases from V and 2 bases from J, the junction contained 7 bases not matched to a gene. Germline V CDR1 and CDR2: MRHNA, SNTAGT. CDR3 length equals 15 residues. The CDR3, as DNA: TGTGCCAGCAGTGTTAGGGGCGGGGGGACCTACGAGCAGTACTTC. Its translation: CASSVRGGGTYEQYF.

The chain is built from TRBV27 and TRBJ1-5; 7 nucleotides agree with TRBD1. J was trimmed by 1 base and V by 5 bases; bases with no gene match: 11. Germline CDR1 reads MNHEY; CDR2 reads SMNVEV (reference sequence). The CDR3 has 17 residues. CDR3 sequence (DNA): TGTGCCAGCAGTGGACTGACAGGGAAGCTGAGCAATCAGCCCCAGCATTTT. It specifies CASSGLTGKLSNQPQHF.

The rearrangement links TRBV27 to TRBJ2-7, with 10 bases identical to TRBD2. Losses at the gene ends were 6 bases for V and 4 bases for J; bases not matched to a gene: 6. CDR1 is MNHEY, CDR2 SMNVEV, per germline (reference sequence). The CDR3 is 14 amino acids. For the CDR3, the DNA is TGTGCCAGCAGCCTAGCGGGAGCGACATACGAGCAGTACTTC. As protein: CASSLAGATYEQYF.

This sequence joins TRBV6-5 and TRBJ1-5; 8 bases are shared with TRBD1. Germline CDR1 is MNHEY and CDR2 is SVGAGI. This CDR3 is 16 amino acids long. Germline trimming cut 0 bases from V and 5 bases from J; bases unmatched to any gene: 6. This chain's CDR3 is CASSYSRATGDQPQHF. CDR3 bases: TGTGCCAGCAGTTACTCGAGGGCGACAGGGGATCAGCCCCAGCATTTT.

The chain carries TRBV5-1 and TRBJ1-4; D possibly corresponds to TRBD1 (6 bases). Trimming cost V 4 bases and J 4 bases, with 14 bases left between them. Germline V CDR1 and CDR2: SGHRS, YFSETQ. The CDR3 sequence is 15 residues long. CDR3 coding DNA: TGCGCCAGCAGCGACCCAGGGGCCATTAATGAAAAACTGTTTTTT. Its protein is CASSDPGAINEKLFF.

This chain uses TRBV6-6 with TRBJ1-4, with D unresolved. Germline-derived CDR1 and CDR2 are MNHNY and SVGAGI (reference sequence). V lost 7 bases and J lost 7, with 10 bases in between. The CDR3 contains 12 residues. This CDR3 reads CASKGGSEKLFF. The CDR3 DNA is TGTGCCAGCAAGGGTGGGAGTGAAAAACTGTTTTTT.

The chain recombines TRBV3-1 (or the pseudogene TRBV3-2) with TRBJ1-1; D ambiguous. The CDR3 extends over 13 amino acids. V lost 0 bases and J lost 10, with 12 bases in between. From germline, CDR1 is LGHDT and CDR2 YNNKEL (reference sequence). Written as DNA, the CDR3 is TGTGCCAGCAGCCAAGAATCGGTGCGTGGAGCTTTCTTT. Translating it yields CASSQESVRGAFF.

The V and J genes are TRBV28 and TRBJ2-5; 10 bases line up with TRBD2. CDR1 is MDHEN, CDR2 SYDVKM, per germline. Losses at the gene ends were 6 bases for V and 5 bases for J; bases not matched to a gene: 12. CDR3 size: 16 residues. This chain's CDR3 is CASSFLSGGALETQYF. The CDR3 nucleotides read TGTGCCAGCAGCTTCCTAAGCGGGGGGGCTCTCGAGACCCAGTACTTC.

This rearrangement joins TRBV7-3 to TRBJ2-5; 7 nucleotides match TRBD1. CDR3 length: 13 amino acids. V was pared by 5 bases and J by 9 bases, with 9 bases of the junction left unmatched. From germline, CDR1 is SGHTA and CDR2 FQGTGA. CDR3 sequence (DNA): TGTGCCAGCAGCAGGGGGCAGGGGTCAGCCCAGTACTTC. Translation gives CASSRGQGSAQYF.